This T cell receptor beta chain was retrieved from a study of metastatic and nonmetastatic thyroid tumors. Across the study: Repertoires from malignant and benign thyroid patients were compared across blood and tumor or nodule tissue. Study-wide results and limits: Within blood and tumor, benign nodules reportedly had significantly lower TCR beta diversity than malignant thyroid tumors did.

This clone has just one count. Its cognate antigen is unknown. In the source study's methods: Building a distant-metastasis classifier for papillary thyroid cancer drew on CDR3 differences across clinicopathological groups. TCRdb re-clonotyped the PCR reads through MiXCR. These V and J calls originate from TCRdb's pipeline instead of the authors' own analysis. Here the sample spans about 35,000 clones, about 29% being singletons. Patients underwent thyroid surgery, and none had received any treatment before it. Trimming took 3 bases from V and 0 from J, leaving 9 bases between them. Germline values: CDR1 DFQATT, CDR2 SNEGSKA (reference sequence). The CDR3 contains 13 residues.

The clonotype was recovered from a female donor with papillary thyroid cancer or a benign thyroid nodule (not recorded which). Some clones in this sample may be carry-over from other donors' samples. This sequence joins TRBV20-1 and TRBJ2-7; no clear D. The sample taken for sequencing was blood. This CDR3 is CSASQGPSYEQYF. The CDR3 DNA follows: TGCAGTGCTAGTCAAGGGCCCTCCTACGAGCAGTACTTC.